The rows below give T cell receptor beta chains drawn from one sample of a study of T cells in Graves' hyperthyroidism and ophthalmopathy. Each CDR3 protein is one row after TCRdb ran MiXCR on the multiplex PCR reads. This table holds 500,000 to 600,000 distinct CDR3 sequences, around 20% found once. The sequencing sample was made of blood. Source of these receptors: a man aged 40-49 years with Graves' ophthalmopathy. Each CDR3 is given with its conserved first and last residue. The D gene is left open where the match is weak. Not every row has a clone size; where given, it reads once, few, many or a size class.

J gene,clone size,V gene,D gene,CDR3 protein,CDR3 DNA
TRBJ1-6,-,TRBV2,-,CASSEARPVGPHNSPLHF,TGTGCCAGCAGTGAAGCGCGGCCGGTTGGGCCCCATAATTCACCCCTCCACTTT
TRBJ2-1,-,TRBV7-2,-,CASSLAGDLYNEQFF,TGTGCCAGCAGCTTAGCGGGGGACTTATACAATGAGCAGTTCTTC
TRBJ1-1,many,TRBV7-9,-,CASSLATEAFF,TGTGCCAGCAGCCTGGCCACTGAAGCTTTCTTT
TRBJ1-4,few,TRBV7-9,TRBD1,CASSPERGGREKLFF,TGTGCCAGCAGCCCCGAGAGAGGGGGCAGAGAAAAACTGTTTTTT
TRBJ1-5,-,TRBV28,-,CASNLRLHGVQPQHF,TGTGCCAGCAATTTGCGTCTGCACGGGGTTCAGCCCCAGCATTTT
TRBJ1-5,many,TRBV7-2,-,CASSLQRDQPQHF,TGTGCCAGCAGCTTACAGAGAGATCAGCCCCAGCATTTT
TRBJ2-1,few,TRBV7-2,-,CASSGRGGSANNEQFF,TGTGCCAGCAGCGGCAGGGGTGGTAGCGCTAACAATGAGCAGTTCTTC
TRBJ1-5,-,TRBV6-6,TRBD1,CASSYSGDSSGQPQHF,TGTGCCAGCAGTTACTCCGGGGACAGCTCGGGGCAGCCCCAGCATTTT
TRBJ2-1,-,TRBV4-1,-,CASSHYFSTSSYNEQFF,TGCGCCAGCAGCCACTACTTTTCTACTAGCTCCTACAATGAGCAGTTCTTC
TRBJ1-2,-,TRBV6-1,-,CASSATRGTSYGYTF,TGTGCCAGCAGTGCCACCAGGGGAACTTCGTATGGCTACACCTTC
TRBJ2-1,many,TRBV11-2,TRBD2,CASSPRASGRGGYNEQFF,TGTGCCAGCAGCCCAAGAGCTAGCGGGAGGGGAGGGTACAATGAGCAGTTCTTC
TRBJ2-2,few,TRBV7-2,TRBD2,CASSGGLAGGTGGLFF,TGTGCCAGCAGCGGGGGACTAGCGGGAGGCACCGGGGGGCTGTTTTTT
TRBJ1-2,-,TRBV15,-,CATSRAPAGNYGYTF,TGTGCCACCAGCAGAGCCCCCGCAGGGAACTATGGCTACACCTTC
TRBJ2-3,many,TRBV24-1,-,CATSDYGTDTQYF,TGTGCCACCAGTGATTACGGGACAGATACGCAGTATTTT
TRBJ2-7,-,TRBV4-1,-,CASSQREGLDYEQYF,TGCGCCAGCAGCCAGAGAGAGGGTCTGGATTACGAGCAGTACTTC
TRBJ2-5,few,TRBV6-1,-,CASNRGDYQETQYF,TGTGCCAGCAATAGGGGCGACTACCAAGAGACCCAGTACTTC
TRBJ1-5,many,TRBV6-5,-,CASSYSSNQPQHF,TGTGCCAGCAGTTACTCAAGCAATCAGCCCCAGCATTTT
TRBJ2-2,-,TRBV5-1,-,CASSLVPAPGELFF,TGCGCCAGCAGCTTGGTCCCAGCGCCCGGGGAGCTGTTTTTT
TRBJ1-2,many,TRBV13,TRBD1,CASSIQGRGYTF,TGTGCCAGCAGCATACAGGGGAGAGGCTACACCTTC
TRBJ1-1,many,TRBV5-1,-,CASSLFSRGDTEAFF,TGCGCCAGCAGCTTGTTTTCGCGTGGGGACACTGAAGCTTTCTTT
TRBJ2-3,many,TRBV6-2/TRBV6-3,TRBD2,CASSHLGGGRNTDTQYF,TGTGCCAGCAGCCACCTCGGGGGGGGCAGAAATACAGATACGCAGTATTTT
TRBJ2-3,many,TRBV7-9,TRBD2,CASSARLAFSTDTQYF,TGTGCCAGCAGCGCCCGACTAGCGTTCAGCACAGATACGCAGTATTTT
TRBJ2-3,-,TRBV18,TRBD1,CASSPPRQGLKDTQYF,TGTGCCAGCTCACCACCCAGACAGGGGCTAAAAGATACGCAGTATTTT
TRBJ1-1,many,TRBV3-1,-,CASSHSDTNTEAFF,TGTGCCAGCAGCCATAGCGACACGAACACTGAAGCTTTCTTT
TRBJ1-3,-,TRBV2,-,CASVRTNPGNTIYF,TGTGCCAGCGTGAGAACTAACCCGGGAAACACCATATATTTT
TRBJ2-7,-,TRBV4-1,-,CASSQGRGVAGEQYF,TGCGCCAGCAGCCAAGGTCGGGGAGTGGCGGGAGAGCAGTACTTC
TRBJ2-7,-,TRBV27,-,CASREVGRGNYEQYF,TGTGCCAGCAGGGAAGTGGGACGCGGGAACTACGAGCAGTACTTC
TRBJ2-1,many,TRBV11-2,TRBD2,CASSLLTSGSYEQFF,TGTGCCAGCAGCTTATTGACTAGCGGGAGCTATGAGCAGTTCTTC
TRBJ2-1,-,TRBV29-1,-,CSSGTLLRNEQFF,TGCAGTTCCGGGACACTTCTTCGGAATGAGCAGTTCTTC
TRBJ2-5,-,TRBV19,TRBD2,CASSIDAGWRGETQYF,TGTGCCAGTAGTATTGATGCGGGGTGGCGGGGGGAGACCCAGTACTTC
TRBJ1-5,few,TRBV20-1,-,CSASSSYSNQPQHF,TGCAGTGCTAGTTCTAGCTATAGCAATCAGCCCCAGCATTTT
TRBJ2-5,few,TRBV20-1,TRBD1,CSAPGTGWTQYF,TGCAGTGCTCCCGGGACAGGGTGGACCCAGTACTTC
TRBJ1-2,few,TRBV5-1,TRBD1,CASSPRDRDNYGYTF,TGCGCCAGCAGCCCCAGGGACAGGGATAACTATGGCTACACCTTC
TRBJ2-2,-,TRBV12-5,-,CASGFQVTGELFF,TGTGCTAGTGGTTTTCAAGTAACCGGGGAGCTGTTTTTT
TRBJ2-3,many,TRBV11-2,-,CASSIGGAASTDTQYF,TGTGCCAGCAGCATCGGGGGTGCCGCTAGCACAGATACGCAGTATTTT
TRBJ1-2,few,TRBV2,-,CATGPESVHGYTF,TGTGCCACCGGTCCCGAGAGCGTTCATGGCTACACCTTC
TRBJ2-5,-,TRBV7-6,TRBD2,CASSLASGGPMETQYF,TGTGCCAGCAGCTTAGCTAGCGGGGGCCCCATGGAGACCCAGTACTTC
TRBJ2-1,-,TRBV19,TRBD2,CASSIDGTRRNQQFF,TGTGCCAGTAGTATTGACGGGACTAGACGCAATCAGCAGTTCTTC
TRBJ1-2,many,TRBV12-3/TRBV12-4,TRBD1,CASTGDRADYGYTF,TGTGCCAGCACCGGGGACAGGGCGGACTATGGCTACACCTTC
TRBJ1-5,many,TRBV30,TRBD1,CAWSVQGQGDQPQHF,TGTGCCTGGAGTGTACAAGGACAGGGGGATCAGCCCCAGCATTTT
TRBJ2-2,-,TRBV20-1,TRBD1,CSAAEGDRAGGELFF,TGCAGTGCTGCAGAGGGGGACAGGGCGGGCGGGGAGCTGTTTTTT
TRBJ1-5,many,TRBV7-8,-,CASSLLGRDSNQPQHF,TGTGCCAGCAGCTTATTGGGCAGGGATAGCAATCAGCCCCAGCATTTT
TRBJ2-7,many,TRBV11-2,-,CASTPHVRRTYEQYF,TGTGCCAGCACCCCTCACGTCAGGCGAACCTACGAGCAGTACTTC
TRBJ2-7,few,TRBV20-1,-,CSARDRWASYEQYF,TGCAGTGCTAGAGATAGGTGGGCTTCCTACGAGCAGTACTTC
TRBJ1-5,many,TRBV2,TRBD1,CASNQGDDQPQHF,TGTGCCAGCAATCAGGGGGACGATCAGCCCCAGCATTTT
TRBJ1-6,-,TRBV7-2,TRBD1,CASSQGGVGNSPLHF,TGTGCCAGCAGCCAAGGGGGCGTTGGAAATTCACCCCTCCACTTT
TRBJ2-6,-,TRBV20-1,-,CSAPRGTGANVLTF,TGCAGTGCCCCTCGAGGGACTGGGGCCAACGTCCTGACTTTC
TRBJ2-6,-,TRBV4-3,-,CASRLAGANVLTF,TGCGCCAGCCGACTTGCTGGGGCCAACGTCCTGACTTTC
TRBJ2-5,few,TRBV2,-,CASSERGDRRAKETQYF,TGTGCCAGCAGTGAGAGGGGGGACAGACGGGCAAAAGAGACCCAGTACTTC
TRBJ2-7,many,TRBV3-1,-,CASSLETLPYEQYF,TGTGCCAGCAGCCTAGAGACACTACCCTACGAGCAGTACTTC
TRBJ2-7,-,TRBV6-1,-,CASSEASYRGSYEQYF,TGTGCCAGCAGTGAAGCAAGTTACCGCGGCTCCTACGAGCAGTACTTC
TRBJ1-4,-,TRBV2,-,CASSENVRDEKLFF,TGTGCCAGCAGTGAAAACGTCAGGGATGAAAAACTGTTTTTT
TRBJ2-3,few,TRBV6-1,TRBD2,CASGGGFTDTQYF,TGTGCCAGCGGCGGGGGGTTCACAGATACGCAGTATTTT